These T cell receptor beta chains were read from a single sample in a study of T cell responses to AZD1222 COVID-19 vaccine. Repertoires were generated with immunoSEQ multiplex PCR, while TCRdb's copy carries only in-frame clones and drops some. This table has around 130,000 clones, over 90% appearing once. The material sequenced was peripheral blood, taken on day 0 of AZD1222 vaccination. The source is an adult in good health. CDR3s leave out the opening cysteine and the closing phenylalanine or tryptophan. A D gene is named only where the DNA matches it firmly.

>TRBV9|TRBJ1-6|NA
ASSVDFNNNSPLH
>TRBV7-9|TRBJ2-1|NA
ASSLARDVNNEQF
>TRBV5-4|TRBJ2-7|TRBD1
ASSLGGASYEQY
>TRBV7-2|TRBJ1-2|NA
ASSLGDRRG
>TRBV4-2|TRBJ1-1|NA
ASSPQFGGGGTEAF
>TRBV9|TRBJ1-2|NA
ASSSRDVYGYT
>TRBV19|TRBJ2-3|TRBD1
AVGQGLRDTQY
>TRBV7-9|TRBJ1-1|NA
ASSLSRLNTEAF
>TRBV25-1|TRBJ2-6|TRBD2
ASSEFSGASGANVLT
>TRBV11-2|TRBJ2-5|TRBD2
ASSLSAGLPQETQY
>TRBV14|TRBJ1-6|NA
ASSQYLPGARASSYNSPLH
>TRBV11-2|TRBJ1-2|NA
ASSPRRQGISGYT
>TRBV18|TRBJ2-3|NA
ASSPIQASTDTQY
>TRBV12-5|TRBJ1-2|NA
ASGYSNYGYT
>TRBV19|TRBJ1-3|NA
ASSTLQGSGNTIY
>TRBV5-6|TRBJ1-1|TRBD1
ASSSQGYGNTEAF
>TRBV12-3/TRBV12-4|TRBJ1-1|TRBD1
ASSSDRGRVAF
>TRBV5-1|TRBJ2-3|NA
ASSLQPSTDTQY
>TRBV18|TRBJ1-1|NA
ASSPQGTETEAF
>TRBV16|TRBJ1-1|NA
ASSPLPREGTEAF
>TRBV2|TRBJ1-3|NA
ASSESVNTIY
>TRBV10-3|TRBJ1-2|NA
AISGTTYGYT
>TRBV6-5|TRBJ2-3|TRBD2
ASMGLQADTQY
>TRBV3-1/TRBV3-2|TRBJ2-5|NA
ASSQLQAVKGTQY
>TRBV10-1|TRBJ2-1|TRBD2
ARLTGTTYNEQF
>TRBV5-6|TRBJ2-3|TRBD1
ASSFLQGDTQY
>TRBV18|TRBJ1-4|NA
ASSRRDGYEKLF
>TRBV19|TRBJ1-5|NA
ASSRQDYGQPQH
>TRBV5-8|TRBJ1-4|TRBD1
ASSFVNGTGYEKLF
>TRBV12-3/TRBV12-4|TRBJ1-2|NA
ASTPVVYGYT
>TRBV19|TRBJ2-6|NA
ATVAGMGANVLT
>TRBV9|TRBJ2-7|TRBD1
ASSPRTGNNEQY
>TRBV29-1|TRBJ2-7|NA
SVGFSARGFYEQY
>TRBV6-5|TRBJ1-3|NA
ASSYSRLWLNTIY
>TRBV4-1|TRBJ1-3|TRBD1
ASSQPATTGGNTIY
>TRBV7-8|TRBJ2-7|TRBD1
ASSLRGRTGLYEQY
>TRBV5-1|TRBJ1-2|TRBD1
ASSPPGGTGTGYT
>TRBV19|TRBJ1-5|NA
ATTNQGSDQPQH
>TRBV10-3|TRBJ1-6|TRBD1
AIRGQGNSPLH
>TRBV6-5|TRBJ1-2|NA
ATKQAALVYGYT
>TRBV6-6|TRBJ2-1|NA
ATVGGDEQF
>TRBV10-1|TRBJ2-5|NA
ASSGGHQETQY
>TRBV27|TRBJ2-1|NA
ASSFWAGVIDEQF
>TRBV6-5|TRBJ1-1|TRBD1
ASRITGVTEAF
>TRBV9|TRBJ1-2|TRBD1
ASSVAEGAYGYT
>TRBV18|TRBJ1-1|NA
ASSPRKEMNTEAF
>TRBV7-8|TRBJ1-1|TRBD1
ASSLGGGAEAF
>TRBV11-2|TRBJ2-4|NA
ASSPQLGEIVPIQY
>TRBV11-2|TRBJ2-7|NA
ASSLENFSEQY
>TRBV3-1/TRBV3-2|TRBJ2-1|TRBD2
ASSPRWLAGVKYNEQF
>TRBV5-6|TRBJ1-1|NA
ASSLVSGRDTYTEAF
>TRBV5-4|TRBJ1-6|NA
ASSYAPVDNSPLH
>TRBV5-1|TRBJ1-6|NA
ASSVGNSPLH
>TRBV6-5|TRBJ1-2|NA
ASSSTDNYGYT
>TRBV5-6|TRBJ1-4|NA
ASSSGRTVREKLF
>TRBV11-2|TRBJ2-5|TRBD2
ASQLGGSQETQY
>TRBV6-5|TRBJ1-2|NA
ASSYSNIAYGYT
>TRBV5-6|TRBJ2-1|TRBD2
ASSSIAGGDEQF
>TRBV6-5|TRBJ1-3|NA
ASSYSATVGNTIY